This TCR beta chain was sequenced for a study of metastatic and nonmetastatic thyroid tumors. Study overall: The study looked at repertoires side by side in blood and in tumor or nodule tissue from malignant and benign thyroid patients. Study results and caveats: As reported, TCR beta diversity in blood and tumor was significantly higher in malignant thyroid tumors than in benign nodules.

This clone has at least ten counts. No antigen is known for it. With MiXCR, TCRdb reprocessed the PCR reads. This repertoire shows approximately 84,000 clones, about 15% found once; its top ten account for 3.6%. Until they underwent thyroid surgery, no patient had received any treatment. This CDR3 region has 12 residues. After removal of 7 bases from V and 2 bases from J, the junction contained 4 bases not matched to a gene. Germline V lookup: CDR1 DFQATT, CDR2 SNEGSKA (reference sequence). The V and J genes are TRBV20-1 and TRBJ2-7; 8 nucleotides match TRBD2. Sequencing input: blood. The sequence was collected from a female donor with papillary thyroid cancer or a benign thyroid nodule (not recorded which). Some clones in this sample may be carry-over from other donors' samples. The CDR3 DNA follows: TGCAGTGGGTTAGCGGGGCCCTACGAGCAGTACTTC. Its translation is CSGLAGPYEQYF.